This T cell receptor beta chain was documented in a study of CD8+ T cells in alopecia areata. Study-wide background: Treated patients swallowed 5 to 10 mg of oral tofacitinib twice daily.

Treatment defined: oral pan-JAK inhibitor, 5-10 mg twice daily. The germline V gene has CDR1 MNHNS and CDR2 SASEGT. V lost 3 bases to trimming and J lost 0 bases; unmatched junction nucleotides: 7. The CDR3 is 19 residues long. Extracted RNA was reverse transcribed into cDNA, the sequencing template. TCRdb's copy holds only in-frame clones and misses some; the assay was immunoSEQ multiplex PCR. The sample comprises roughly 210,000 clones, approximately 45% of which are singletons, and approximately 2.4% rests with the top ten. Sequences were derived from CD4+ T cells sorted from blood, sampled at approximately week 36, from a patient treated with tofacitinib. The receptor comes from a human donor with alopecia areata. The chain is built from TRBV6-1 and TRBJ2-6, with TRBD2 matching 11 bases. The CDR3 sequence is CASSELAGGSDSGANVLTF. The CDR3 DNA sequence: TGTGCCAGCAGTGAGCTAGCGGGAGGTTCTGACTCTGGGGCCAACGTCCTGACTTTC.